These T cell receptor beta chains were read from a single sample in a study of regulatory T cells in long-lasting Graves disease. TCRdb reprocessed the multiplex PCR reads with MiXCR, giving one entry per CDR3 protein. The sample has 440,000 or so distinct CDR3 sequences; 15% to 20% are singletons. Separately, the same data were catalogued under a study of T cells in Graves' hyperthyroidism and ophthalmopathy.

The sample was peripheral blood mononuclear cells (PBMCs), taken at new diagnosis, from a patient treated with antithyroid drugs. Receptors originate from a woman in her 30s with Graves disease. Each CDR3 is given with its conserved first and last residue. The D gene is left open where the match is weak. Part of the rows lack a size; the others show once, few, many or a class for expanded clones.

TRBV4-1	TRBJ2-7	.	.	CASSQELGFFEQYF	TGCGCCAGCAGCCAAGAGTTGGGTTTTTTCGAGCAGTACTTC
TRBV12-3/TRBV12-4	TRBJ2-1	TRBD2	few	CASSPPVAGGPDNEQFF	TGTGCCAGCAGTCCGCCCGTAGCGGGAGGGCCAGACAATGAGCAGTTCTTC
TRBV5-4	TRBJ1-2	TRBD1	many	CASSTGTGGLGYTF	TGTGCCAGCAGCACCGGGACAGGGGGCTTGGGCTACACCTTC
TRBV27	TRBJ2-5	TRBD1	.	CASTAQGAFQETQYF	TGTGCCAGCACCGCACAGGGGGCCTTCCAAGAGACCCAGTACTTC
TRBV20-1	TRBJ1-2	.	many	CSAQTGTQFGYTF	TGCAGTGCGCAGACAGGAACCCAATTCGGCTACACCTTC
TRBV20-1	TRBJ2-2	.	many	CSARGGGNTGELFF	TGCAGTGCTAGAGGGGGCGGGAACACCGGGGAGCTGTTTTTT
TRBV30	TRBJ2-1	.	many	CAWGYQGWDIDEQFF	TGTGCCTGGGGTTATCAGGGTTGGGATATCGATGAGCAGTTCTTC
TRBV12-3/TRBV12-4	TRBJ1-1	TRBD1	many	CASGPGQTNTEAFF	TGTGCCAGCGGGCCGGGACAGACGAACACTGAAGCTTTCTTT
TRBV14	TRBJ2-2	.	few	CASSQVKGHGELFF	TGTGCCAGCAGCCAAGTTAAGGGGCACGGGGAGCTGTTTTTT
TRBV30	TRBJ2-1	.	many	CAWSVAGLALNEQFF	TGTGCCTGGAGTGTAGCTGGTTTGGCCTTGAATGAGCAGTTCTTC
TRBV5-8	TRBJ1-5	.	many	CASSITVDSNQPQHF	TGTGCCAGCAGTATAACGGTCGATAGCAATCAGCCCCAGCATTTT
TRBV11-2	TRBJ2-1	.	many	CASSSGPPAVYNEQFF	TGTGCCAGCAGCTCAGGTCCCCCCGCGGTTTACAATGAGCAGTTCTTC
TRBV28	TRBJ2-1	TRBD2	many	CASSLLAGTPNEQFF	TGTGCCAGCAGCCTTCTAGCGGGAACCCCAAATGAGCAGTTCTTC
TRBV3-1	TRBJ2-2	.	many	CASSLRGTPTGELFF	TGTGCCAGCAGCCTCCGGGGTACCCCCACCGGGGAGCTGTTTTTT
TRBV6-1	TRBJ2-1	.	.	CASNRNRGNEQFF	TGTGCCAGCAACCGAAACAGAGGCAATGAGCAGTTCTTC
TRBV6-2/TRBV6-3	TRBJ2-3	TRBD2	many	CASSPWAGGVGDTQYF	TGTGCCAGCAGTCCGTGGGCGGGAGGGGTAGGAGATACGCAGTATTTT
TRBV6-2/TRBV6-3	TRBJ2-1	TRBD1	many	CASLTSRQGAYNEQFF	TGTGCCAGCCTTACCTCGAGGCAGGGGGCTTACAATGAGCAGTTCTTC
TRBV20-1	TRBJ2-3	TRBD1	many	CSARSFRQGHMDTQYF	TGCAGTGCTAGATCCTTCCGACAGGGGCACATGGATACGCAGTATTTT
TRBV11-2	TRBJ2-1	TRBD2	.	CASRPRTSGSRLNEQFF	TGTGCCAGCAGACCCCGGACTAGCGGGAGCAGACTCAATGAGCAGTTCTTC
TRBV24-1	TRBJ2-1	TRBD1	many	CATEDRESYNEQFF	TGTGCCACCGAGGACAGGGAGTCCTACAATGAGCAGTTCTTC
TRBV6-1	TRBJ2-7	TRBD2	.	CASSEIAGGPHEQYF	TGTGCCAGCAGCGAGATAGCGGGAGGGCCCCACGAGCAGTACTTC
TRBV30	TRBJ1-2	.	many	CAWSVGQNYGYTF	TGTGCCTGGAGTGTTGGCCAGAACTATGGCTACACCTTC
TRBV3-1	TRBJ2-1	.	.	CDISTPNEQSF	TGTGACATTTCGACGCCCAATGAGCAGTCCTTC
TRBV28	TRBJ2-7	.	many	CASSLGSQTYEQYF	TGTGCCAGCAGTTTAGGTAGTCAGACCTACGAGCAGTACTTC
TRBV20-1	TRBJ2-5	.	.	CSASGGLAGETQYF	TGCAGTGCTAGTGGCGGGCTCGCAGGGGAGACCCAGTACTTC
TRBV12-3/TRBV12-4	TRBJ1-2	TRBD1	many	CASSDGQGYGYTF	TGTGCCAGCAGCGACGGACAGGGTTATGGCTACACCTTC
TRBV4-1	TRBJ2-4	TRBD2	.	CASSQDGTSGSLAKNIQYF	TGCGCCAGCAGCCAAGATGGGACTAGCGGGTCCCTAGCCAAAAACATTCAGTACTTC
TRBV9	TRBJ2-7	TRBD1	.	CASSAQTGISYEQYF	TGTGCCAGCAGCGCCCAGACAGGGATCTCCTACGAGCAGTACTTC
TRBV28	TRBJ2-7	TRBD2	many	CASSLFDGGASYEQYF	TGTGCCAGCAGTTTATTTGACGGGGGGGCTTCATACGAGCAGTACTTC
TRBV9	TRBJ2-6	TRBD2	.	CASSVEGLAGGPPGANVLTF	TGTGCCAGCAGCGTAGAAGGACTAGCGGGAGGGCCACCTGGGGCCAACGTCCTGACTTTC